The following is a TCR beta chain sequence with its context. Original analysis: Amplification of reference gene primers provided the estimated nucleated cell counts. Here immunoSEQ multiplex PCR was the method, and the copy in TCRdb shows in-frame clones only, minus some. For V, J and clone size, that table is used; D and trimming come from the DNA. The sample has approximately 36,000 clones, around 74% seen once; the top ten hold about 11%. The data were taken from a study of blood T cell repertoires in COVID-19. Study background: Material from acute and convalescent COVID-19 was sourced from the United States, Italy and Spain. PBMCs, B-cell-depleted T cells, or T cells provided the cDNA or gDNA that made up the material.

The CDR3 has 14 residues. In germline, CDR1 is MNHEY, CDR2 SVGAGI. Deletions cut 8 bases from V and 3 bases from J, with 14 bases between. During active infection, Seattle patients enrolled and were then monitored through disease. Material: peripheral blood. The rearrangement uses TRBV6-5 and TRBJ1-3, with a possible D match to TRBD1 (5 bases). The TCR was taken from a man aged 70-80 years with COVID-19, enrolled during active disease. CDR3 protein: CASAIGRGGNTIYF. The CDR3 coding sequence is TGTGCCAGCGCCATAGGGAGGGGTGGAAACACCATATATTTT.